The T cell receptor beta chain under discussion was sequenced for a study of shared clonotypes between healthy human individuals. The V and J ends lost 5 bases and 7 bases, in that order; junction bases with no gene match: 18. CDR1 SGHAT and CDR2 FQNNGV come from the germline V gene. This CDR3 spans 18 amino acids. Repertoires were generated with immunoSEQ multiplex PCR, while TCRdb's copy carries only in-frame clones and drops some. The sample holds about 360,000 clones, around four fifths seen once. The specimen was memory CD4+ T cells sorted from blood. The subset: CD45RA-negative fraction. The rearrangement uses TRBV11-2 and TRBJ2-1, with 9 positions matching TRBD1. This receptor was taken from a young man in good health. CDR3 nucleotide sequence: TGTGCCAGCAGCCCACTCCGACAGTACAGGGGGCGCGTAAATGAGCAGTTCTTC. Its translation: CASSPLRQYRGRVNEQFF.